A selection of T cell receptor beta chains follows, all from one sample in a study of cytomegalovirus exposure and HLA in healthy donors. Profiling relied on immunoSEQ multiplex PCR, and the TCRdb table lists in-frame clones only, not all of them. In the table there are about 180,000 clones, around 76% of which are singletons. The sequenced material came from PBMCs. These receptors were collected from a man aged 40-50 years in good health and CMV-seronegative. Each CDR3 is given with its conserved first and last residue.

>TRBV7-9|TRBJ2-2|16
CASSLGAGEMPGELFF
>TRBV7-2|TRBJ1-5|14
CASSFGQGGQPQHF
>TRBV7-3|TRBJ2-7|15
CASSLTASGAYEQYF
>TRBV7-2|TRBJ2-1|14
CASSSSTTYNEQFF
>TRBV28|TRBJ1-1|18
CASSLDWDRGLPSTEAFF
>TRBV18|TRBJ2-1|14
CASSPLRQGQAQFF
>TRBV9|TRBJ1-5|16
CASSGNRGRVGQPQHF
>TRBV7-3|TRBJ2-3|17
CASSHGTSGDGTDTQYF
>TRBV18|TRBJ1-4|14
CASSPGGAGEKLFF
>TRBV7-2|TRBJ1-6|16
CASSLEGQVRASPLHF
>TRBV14|TRBJ1-3|15
CASSRDRSSGNTIYF
>TRBV7-9|TRBJ2-7|15
CASSLGTSGRDEQYF
>TRBV6-1|TRBJ1-4|13
CASSIMDREKLFF
>TRBV25-1|TRBJ1-4|15
CASSDPRGRGEKLFF
>TRBV11-2|TRBJ1-1|14
CASSLKGLNTEAFF
>TRBV6-1|TRBJ2-7|11
CASKSLYEQYF
>TRBV27|TRBJ1-1|13
CASSLYLDREAFF
>TRBV4-3|TRBJ2-1|16
CASSLGVAGGLHEQFF
>TRBV4-1|TRBJ2-5|17
CASSHDRTSGREETQYF